One TCR beta chain is described in this entry. As yet, its antigen is unknown. This CDR3 is built from 13 residues. The junction had 6 bases not matched to a gene; V was cut back by 5 bases and J by 6 bases. CDR1 and CDR2 from the germline V gene are GTSNPN and SVGIG (reference sequence). The PCR employed 60 Vbeta primers together with 13 Jbeta primers. Authors' data handling: A later analysis tallied 80 million to 100 million unique TCR beta chains, approximately 10 million of them shared. Clones were read by immunoSEQ multiplex PCR, and TCRdb kept only the in-frame ones, dropping some. The DNA gave D and trimming, while V, J and clone size come from that table. The sample carries about 160,000 clones, around 69% recorded once. The data originate from a study of cytomegalovirus exposure and HLA in healthy donors. Study overall: An earlier analysis found 117 million unique TCR beta sequences from 150 million to 200 million T cells. Inside one of the first data releases sat around 80 million unique TCRs taken from HLA-typed donors.

Findings of the study overall: A later examination showed that TCR association rates differed by HLA locus, with DRB1 most and HLA-C fewest.

The sequenced sample was PBMCs. V usage is TRBV30 and J usage is TRBJ2-1, with TRBD1 matching 8 bases. The sequence derives from a woman between 25 and 40 years old in good health and CMV-seronegative. The CDR3 protein is CAWATGEANEQFF. The CDR3 DNA is TGTGCCTGGGCGACAGGGGAAGCCAATGAGCAGTTCTTC.